This TCR beta chain was obtained from a study of cytomegalovirus exposure and HLA in healthy donors. Use of 60 Vbeta and 13 Jbeta primers characterized the PCR. Only in-frame clones appear in the TCRdb table, and some are missing; sequencing was by immunoSEQ multiplex PCR. The sample holds approximately 170,000 clones, 85% seen once. This CDR3 spans 16 amino acids. CDR1 is MDHEN, CDR2 SYDVKM, per germline. The junction had 11 bases not matched to a gene; V was cut back by 6 bases and J by 10 bases. The source material was PBMCs. This receptor was taken from a boy younger than 10 in good health and CMV-seronegative. V and J are TRBV28 and TRBJ2-1; 14 bases fit TRBD2. CDR3 sequence: CASRIPGLAGAGEQFF. In DNA form, the CDR3 reads TGTGCCAGCAGGATACCGGGACTAGCGGGAGCAGGCGAGCAGTTCTTC.